Presented here are 2 T cell receptor beta chains from one specimen sequenced in a study of identical twins. MiXCR, run by TCRdb on the 5' RACE reads, gives a single entry per CDR3 protein. The profile shows 300,000 to 400,000 distinct CDR3 sequences, over 9% of them singletons. These same records also appear under a second study, on yellow fever vaccine responses in identical twins.

Sequencing used CD8+ T cells sorted from blood. The receptors were gathered from a young woman in good health.

Worth noting for this clonotype: An end of the junction does not agree with germline; a read error may underlie this. This chain links TRBV20-1 with TRBJ1-2; tentative D call: TRBD1 (5 bases). This CDR3 is built from 16 residues. Per the germline V gene, CDR1 is DFQATT and CDR2 is SNEGSKA (reference sequence). The CDR3 spells CCARDFDSLHNYGYTF. For the CDR3, the DNA is TGCTGTGCTAGAGATTTTGACAGCCTTCACAACTATGGCTACACCTTC.

This clonotype was picked up a small number of times. The chain carries TRBV20-1 and TRBJ2-3; the D gene is possibly TRBD1 (6 bases). Germline lookup yields CDR1 DFQATT and CDR2 SNEGSKA (reference sequence). The ends were cut back, 3 bases at V and 2 bases at J, with 27 bases in the middle. The length of the CDR3 is 19 residues. The CDR3 DNA follows: TGCAGTGCTAGTTCGTTGGACTCGCGACAGGTCAAAATCACAGATACGCAGTATTTT. Encoded protein: CSASSLDSRQVKITDTQYF.